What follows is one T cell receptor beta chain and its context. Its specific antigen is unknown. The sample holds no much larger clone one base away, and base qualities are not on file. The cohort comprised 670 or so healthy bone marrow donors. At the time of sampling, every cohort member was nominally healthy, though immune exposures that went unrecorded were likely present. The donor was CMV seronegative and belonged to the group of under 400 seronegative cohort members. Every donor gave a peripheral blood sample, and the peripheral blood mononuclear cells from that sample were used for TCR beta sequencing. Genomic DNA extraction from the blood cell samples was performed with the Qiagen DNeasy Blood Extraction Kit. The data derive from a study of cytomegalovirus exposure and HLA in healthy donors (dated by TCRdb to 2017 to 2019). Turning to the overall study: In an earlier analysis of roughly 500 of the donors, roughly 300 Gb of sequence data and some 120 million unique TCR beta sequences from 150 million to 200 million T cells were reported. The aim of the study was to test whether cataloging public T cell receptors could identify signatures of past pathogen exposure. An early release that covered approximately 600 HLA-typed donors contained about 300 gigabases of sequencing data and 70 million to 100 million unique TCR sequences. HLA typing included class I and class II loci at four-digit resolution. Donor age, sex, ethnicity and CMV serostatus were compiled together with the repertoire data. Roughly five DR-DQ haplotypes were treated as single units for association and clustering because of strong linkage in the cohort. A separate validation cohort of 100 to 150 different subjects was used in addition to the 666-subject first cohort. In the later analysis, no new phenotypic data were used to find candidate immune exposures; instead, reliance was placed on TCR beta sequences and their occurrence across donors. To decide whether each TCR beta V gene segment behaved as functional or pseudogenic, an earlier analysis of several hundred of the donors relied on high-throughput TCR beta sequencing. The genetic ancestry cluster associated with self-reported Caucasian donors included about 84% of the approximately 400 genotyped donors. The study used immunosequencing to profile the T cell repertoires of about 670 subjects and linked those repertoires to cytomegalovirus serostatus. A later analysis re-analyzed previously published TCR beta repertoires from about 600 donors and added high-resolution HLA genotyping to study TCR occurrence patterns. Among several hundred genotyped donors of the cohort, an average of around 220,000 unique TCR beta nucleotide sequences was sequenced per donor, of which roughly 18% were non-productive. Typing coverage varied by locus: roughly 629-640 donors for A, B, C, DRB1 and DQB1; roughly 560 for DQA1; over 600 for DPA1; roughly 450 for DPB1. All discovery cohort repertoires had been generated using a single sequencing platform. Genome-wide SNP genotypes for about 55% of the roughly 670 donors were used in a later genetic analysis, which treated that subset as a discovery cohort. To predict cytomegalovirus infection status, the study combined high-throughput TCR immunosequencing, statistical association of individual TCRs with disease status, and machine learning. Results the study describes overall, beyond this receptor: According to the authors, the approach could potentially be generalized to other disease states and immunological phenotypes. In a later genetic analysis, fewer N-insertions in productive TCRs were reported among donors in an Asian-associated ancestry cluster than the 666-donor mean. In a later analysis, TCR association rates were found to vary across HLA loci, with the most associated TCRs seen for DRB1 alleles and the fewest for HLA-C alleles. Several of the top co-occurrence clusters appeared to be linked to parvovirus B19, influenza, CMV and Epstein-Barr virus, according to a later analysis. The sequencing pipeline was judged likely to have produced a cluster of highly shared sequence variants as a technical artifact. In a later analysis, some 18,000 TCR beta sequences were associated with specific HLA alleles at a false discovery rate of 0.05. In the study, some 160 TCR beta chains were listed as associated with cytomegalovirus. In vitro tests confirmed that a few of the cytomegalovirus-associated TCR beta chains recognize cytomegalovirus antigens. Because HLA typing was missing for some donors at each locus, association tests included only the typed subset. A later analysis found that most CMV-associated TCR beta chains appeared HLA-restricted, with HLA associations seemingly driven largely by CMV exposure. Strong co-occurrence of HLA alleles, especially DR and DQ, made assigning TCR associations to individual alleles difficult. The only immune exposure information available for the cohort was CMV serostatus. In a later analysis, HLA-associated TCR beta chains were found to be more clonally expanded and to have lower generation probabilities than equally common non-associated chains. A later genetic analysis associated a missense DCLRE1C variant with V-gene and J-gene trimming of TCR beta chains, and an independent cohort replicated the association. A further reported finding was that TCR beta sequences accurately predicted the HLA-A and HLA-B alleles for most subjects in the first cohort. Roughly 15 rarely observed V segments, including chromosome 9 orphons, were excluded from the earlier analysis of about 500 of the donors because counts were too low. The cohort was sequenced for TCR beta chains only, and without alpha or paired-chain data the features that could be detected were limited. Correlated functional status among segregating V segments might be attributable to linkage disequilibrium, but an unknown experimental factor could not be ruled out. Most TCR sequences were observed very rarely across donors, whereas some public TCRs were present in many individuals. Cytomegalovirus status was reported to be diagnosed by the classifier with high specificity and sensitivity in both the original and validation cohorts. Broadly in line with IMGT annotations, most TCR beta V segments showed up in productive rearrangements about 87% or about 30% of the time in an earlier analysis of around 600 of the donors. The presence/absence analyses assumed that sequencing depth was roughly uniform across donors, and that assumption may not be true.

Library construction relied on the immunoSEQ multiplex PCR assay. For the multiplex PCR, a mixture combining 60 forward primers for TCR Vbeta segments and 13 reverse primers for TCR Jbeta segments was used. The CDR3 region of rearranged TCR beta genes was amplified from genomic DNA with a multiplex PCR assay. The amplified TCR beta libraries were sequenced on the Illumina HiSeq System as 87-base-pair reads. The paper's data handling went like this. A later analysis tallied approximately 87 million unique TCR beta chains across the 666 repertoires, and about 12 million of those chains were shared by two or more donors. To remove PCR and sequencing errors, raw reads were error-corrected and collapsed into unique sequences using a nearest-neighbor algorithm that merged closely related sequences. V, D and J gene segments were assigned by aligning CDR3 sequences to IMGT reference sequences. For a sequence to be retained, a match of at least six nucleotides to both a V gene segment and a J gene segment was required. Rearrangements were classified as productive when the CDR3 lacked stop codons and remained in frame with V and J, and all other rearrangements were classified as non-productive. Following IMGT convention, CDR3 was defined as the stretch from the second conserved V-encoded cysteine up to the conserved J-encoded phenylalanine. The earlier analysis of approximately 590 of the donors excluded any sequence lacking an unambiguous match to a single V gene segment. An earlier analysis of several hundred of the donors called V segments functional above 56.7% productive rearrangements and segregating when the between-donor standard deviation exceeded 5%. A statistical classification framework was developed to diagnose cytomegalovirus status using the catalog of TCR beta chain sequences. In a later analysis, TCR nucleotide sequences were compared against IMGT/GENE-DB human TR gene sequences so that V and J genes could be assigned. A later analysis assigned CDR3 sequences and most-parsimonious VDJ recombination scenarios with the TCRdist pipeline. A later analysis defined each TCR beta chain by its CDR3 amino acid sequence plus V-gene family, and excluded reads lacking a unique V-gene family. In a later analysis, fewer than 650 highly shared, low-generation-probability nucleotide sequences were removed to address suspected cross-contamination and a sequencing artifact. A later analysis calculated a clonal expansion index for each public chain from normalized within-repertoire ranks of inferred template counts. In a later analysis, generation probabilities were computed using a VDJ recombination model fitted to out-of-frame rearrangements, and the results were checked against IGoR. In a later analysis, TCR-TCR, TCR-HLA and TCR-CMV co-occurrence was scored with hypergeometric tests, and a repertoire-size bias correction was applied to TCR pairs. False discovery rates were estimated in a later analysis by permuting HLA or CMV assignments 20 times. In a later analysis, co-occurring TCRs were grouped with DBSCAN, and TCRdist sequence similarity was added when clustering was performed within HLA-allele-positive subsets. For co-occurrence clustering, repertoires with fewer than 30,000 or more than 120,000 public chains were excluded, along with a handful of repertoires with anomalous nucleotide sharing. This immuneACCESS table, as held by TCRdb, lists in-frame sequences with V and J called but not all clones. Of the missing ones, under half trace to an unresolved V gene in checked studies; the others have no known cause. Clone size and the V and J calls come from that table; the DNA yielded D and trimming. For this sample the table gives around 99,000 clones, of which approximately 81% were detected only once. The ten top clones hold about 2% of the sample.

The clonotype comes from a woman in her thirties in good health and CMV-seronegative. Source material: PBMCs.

The DNA reads TGTGCCAGCAGCTTAGCGCTAAATAGCGGGAGCTCAGATACGCAGTATTTT. It codes for CASSLALNSGSSDTQYF. This receptor chain uses TRBV11-1 and TRBJ2-3, with 9 bases in between that match TRBD2. The germline V gene (reference sequence) provides CDR1 SGHAT and CDR2 FQDESV. The CDR3 numbers 17 residues from cysteine through phenylalanine. The retained sequence is limited to the CDR3, 51 bases, with the frame set at the first base. Trimming leaves V shorter by 0 bases and J shorter by 4 bases, with the junction holding 8 bases beyond the gene matches.